A single T cell receptor (beta chain) is shown here with its context. The data are from a study of blood T cell repertoires in COVID-19. Looked up from germline, CDR1 is MNHNS and CDR2 is SASEGT. This CDR3 region has 14 residues. Trimming cost V 0 bases and J 4 bases, with 9 bases left between them. The assay was immunoSEQ multiplex PCR, and TCRdb's table has in-frame clones only and misses some. The profile shows roughly 230,000 clones, around 83% of them singletons. This TCR was sampled from a woman in her forties or fifties with acute or convalescent COVID-19. The V and J genes are TRBV6-1 and TRBJ1-2, with D maybe TRBD1 (5 bases). Input material: peripheral blood. The CDR3: CASSEAGGPYGYTF. Here the CDR3 DNA reads TGTGCCAGCAGTGAAGCGGGGGGTCCCTATGGCTACACCTTC.